The subject of this entry is one TCR beta chain. This clone's antigen is unknown. One base away there is no much larger clone; base qualities are not given. Preparation of the library involved the immunoSEQ multiplex PCR assay. Sourced from immuneACCESS, this table was stored by TCRdb with only in-frame sequences that have V and J called. A share of the clones is absent; for the studies checked, an unresolved V gene accounts for under half, and the remainder has no known explanation. The sample includes 55,000 to 65,000 clones, with 87% observed a single time. In total, the top ten clones hold 9.5% to 15% of the sample. The CDR3 spans 15 residues, from the cysteine through the phenylalanine. The retained sequence is limited to the CDR3, 45 bases, with the frame set at the first base. From a lookup of the germline V gene, CDR1 and CDR2 are SGHDT and YYEEEE. Trimming removed 0 bases from V and 7 bases from J, leaving 16 bases between the germline ends.

This specimen comes from a study of control samples from healthy donors and cancer patients (dated by TCRdb to between 2020 and 2021). The V and J genes are TRBV5-6 and TRBJ1-2; TRBD1 is a possible D gene, resting on 5 matching bases. This TCR was recovered from a woman aged 55-69 years with lung cancer. Sequencing was performed on PBMCs. The CDR3 amino acid sequence is: CASSLVAGSDSGYTF. The DNA sequence is as follows: TGTGCCAGCAGCTTGGTAGCAGGGTCTGATTCTGGCTACACCTTC.